Presented here are 16 T cell receptor beta chains from one specimen sequenced in a study of vaccination and CD4 T cells after COVID-19. Sequencing of cultured CD4+ T cell DNA used the Oncomine TCR Beta short-read assay. TCRdb reprocessed the PCR reads with MiXCR, giving one entry per CDR3 protein. Of approximately 22,000 distinct CDR3 sequences listed, approximately 57% are singletons. The treatment here: approximately nine-day PBMC culture with coronavirus spike peptide pools or control peptides (ViraFEST assay). Antigen specificity for these receptors is unknown. Sample: CD4+ T cells from blood, cultured in vitro, taken after SARS-CoV-2 vaccination. The source of these receptors is a human donor who received a COVID-19 vaccine.

V usage is TRBV3-1 and J usage is TRBJ2-3, with 8 bases fitting TRBD1. CDR3 length equals 16 residues. Looked up from germline, CDR1 is LGHDT and CDR2 is YNNKEL (reference sequence). The J segment lost 4 bases and the V segment lost 5 bases, leaving 11 bases of the junction unmatched. The CDR3 DNA reads as TGTGCCAGCAGCGACTCAGACAGGGGACGCCCAGATACGCAGTATTTT. Protein product: CASSDSDRGRPDTQYF.

The sample holds one count of this clonotype. V and J are TRBV11-3 and TRBJ1-5; the match to TRBD1 covers 11 bases. The germline CDR1 and CDR2 sequences are SGHNT and YENEEA. Losses at the gene ends were 5 bases for V and 5 bases for J; bases not matched to a gene: 8. This CDR3 has 16 residues. CDR3 bases: TGTGCCAGCAGCCCCTTCTGGACAGGGGGCTATCAGCCCCAGCATTTT. This codes for CASSPFWTGGYQPQHF.

With regard to this clonotype: One end of the junction fails to match germline, which may point to a read error. This sequence joins TRBV20-1 and TRBJ2-5; tentative D call: TRBD1 (6 bases). The germline V gene encodes CDR1 DFQATT and CDR2 SNEGSKA (reference sequence). The CDR3 loop spans 13 amino acids. CDR3: CSARQGSLETQYF. The CDR3 DNA is TGCAGTGCTAGACAGGGGTCCCTGGAGACCCAGTACTTT.

This rearrangement joins TRBV5-1 to TRBJ1-2; 8 nucleotides agree with TRBD1. The CDR3 loop spans 15 amino acids. After removal of 4 bases from V and 2 bases from J, the junction contained 7 bases not matched to a gene. CDR1 SGHRS and CDR2 YFSETQ come from the germline V gene. For the CDR3, the DNA is TGCGCCAGCAGCAGGTCAGGGGGCCTAAACTATGGCTACACCTTC. Translated, it gives CASSRSGGLNYGYTF.

This sequence joins TRBV12-3 or TRBV12-4 and TRBJ2-1; 8 bases map to TRBD2. CDR3 length: 17 residues. V was clipped by 3 bases and J by 8 bases; unmatched bases: 15. The CDR3 bases are TGTGCCAGCAGTTTTGGGGAAAGTGGTAGCGGGGAGGATGAGCAGTTCTTC. It is translated as CASSFGESGSGEDEQFF.

This clonotype appeared a single time. The chain is built from TRBV19 and TRBJ2-2; perhaps TRBD1 as D (5 bases). The CDR3 sequence is 14 residues long. Trimming pared 6 bases from V and 1 base from J, leaving 9 bases between. Germline V lookup: CDR1 LNHDA, CDR2 SQIVND (reference sequence). The CDR3 nucleotides are TGTGCCAGTAGATTACAGGAGAACACCGGGGAGCTGTTTTTT. Protein: CASRLQENTGELFF. The whole variable domain, filled in from reference TRBV19 and TRBJ2-2, reads DGGITQSPKYLFRKEGQNVTLSCEQNLNHDAMYWYRQDPGQGLRLIYYSQIVNDFQKGDIAEGYSVSREKKESFPLTVTSAQKNPTAFYLCASRLQENTGELFFGEGSRLTVL.

The chain couples TRBV12-3 or TRBV12-4 to TRBJ1-5; 7 bases fit TRBD1. J was trimmed by 4 bases and V by 5 bases; bases with no gene match: 11. This CDR3 contains 16 residues. As DNA, the CDR3 is TGTGCCAGCAGTCAGTCCGGCAGGGGGGTAAATCAGCCCCAGCATTTT. Its protein product is CASSQSGRGVNQPQHF.

The DNA for the CDR3 is TGCAGTGCTAGAGACCTAGCGGGGGCTGGAGATACGCAGTATTTT. The encoded protein is CSARDLAGAGDTQYF. This chain joins TRBV20-1 and TRBJ2-3; 10 bases fit TRBD2. Germline CDR1 is DFQATT and CDR2 is SNEGSKA (reference sequence). V trimming: 0 bases; J trimming: 5 bases; junction bases outside the gene matches: 5. The CDR3 covers 15 residues.

This rearrangement joins TRBV2 to TRBJ2-5, with D possibly matching TRBD2 (6 bases). Germline CDR1 reads SNHLY; CDR2 reads FYNNEI. The V end was cut by 4 bases, the J end by 0 bases, with 9 bases between. The CDR3 length is 14 residues. The CDR3 is CASSARDYQETQYF. CDR3 bases: TGTGCCAGCAGTGCCCGGGACTACCAAGAGACCCAGTACTTC.

This chain joins TRBV7-9 and TRBJ1-1; TRBD1 aligns across 8 bases. Germline-derived CDR1 and CDR2 are SEHNR and FQNEAQ (reference sequence). The ends lost 5 bases at V and 0 bases at J; junction bases unmatched: 11. CDR3 length: 17 residues. CDR3: CASSPRQGRGLNTEAFF. In nucleotides, the CDR3 is TGTGCCAGCAGCCCCCGACAGGGGAGGGGCTTGAACACTGAAGCTTTCTTT.

V usage is TRBV5-1 and J usage is TRBJ2-7; no definite D call. The germline V and J ends were trimmed by 8 bases and 1 base, with 22 bases remaining between them. Germline V lookup: CDR1 SGHRS, CDR2 YFSETQ. The CDR3 totals 16 residues. The CDR3 DNA is TGCGCCAGTCGGGTCGTTTTGGGCGGACCATCCTACGAGCAGTACTTC. Translating gives CASRVVLGGPSYEQYF.

The chain employs TRBV6-2 or TRBV6-3 and TRBJ1-5; no clear D gene. V dropped 3 bases and J dropped 7 bases, with 13 bases sitting between them. The length of the CDR3 is 14 residues. Germline CDR1 and CDR2: MNHEY and SVGEGT. The CDR3, as DNA: TGTGCCAGCAGTTATAACATTCGGGGACAGCCCCAGCATTTT. The encoded protein is CASSYNIRGQPQHF.

The chain joins TRBV10-1 to TRBJ2-7; TRBD2 matches 10 bases. Germline V gives CDR1 WNHNN, CDR2 SYGVQD (reference sequence). The V and J ends lost 3 bases and 3 bases, in that order; junction bases with no gene match: 5. The CDR3 sequence is 15 residues long. CDR3 DNA sequence: TGCGCCAGCAGTGATGTAGCGGGGGGCGACTACGAGCAGTACTTC. Amino acid sequence: CASSDVAGGDYEQYF.

V gene TRBV25-1 combines with J gene TRBJ1-1; TRBD1 might be the D (5 bases). The length of the CDR3 is 15 residues. The germline gives CDR1 MGHDK, CDR2 SYGVNS. V lost 1 base, J lost 4 bases, and 13 bases lay in between. CDR3 loop: CASSELRQGPTEAFF. The CDR3 DNA follows: TGTGCCAGCAGTGAATTACGTCAGGGACCCACTGAAGCTTTCTTT.

This clonotype has only a few counts. The rearrangement joins TRBV6-1 to TRBJ2-3; D might be TRBD1 (6 bases). The V gene's germline CDR1 is MNHNS and CDR2 SASEGT. The CDR3 is made up of 14 amino acids. The V gene lost 2 bases and the J gene lost 2 bases, with 8 bases spanning the gap. The CDR3 is CASSEQGTTDTQYF. The CDR3 region has the DNA TGTGCCAGCAGTGAACAGGGGACCACAGATACGCAGTATTTT.

J is TRBJ2-5 and V is TRBV7-8; the D gene is possibly TRBD2 (6 bases). Trimming left V 4 bases short and J 5 bases short, with 14 bases between. This CDR3 spans 14 amino acids. CDR1 SGHVS and CDR2 FQNEAQ come from the germline V gene. CDR3 nucleotide sequence: TGTGCCAGCAGCTATCTCACTAGCAGCGAGACCCAGTACTTC. Amino acid sequence: CASSYLTSSETQYF.